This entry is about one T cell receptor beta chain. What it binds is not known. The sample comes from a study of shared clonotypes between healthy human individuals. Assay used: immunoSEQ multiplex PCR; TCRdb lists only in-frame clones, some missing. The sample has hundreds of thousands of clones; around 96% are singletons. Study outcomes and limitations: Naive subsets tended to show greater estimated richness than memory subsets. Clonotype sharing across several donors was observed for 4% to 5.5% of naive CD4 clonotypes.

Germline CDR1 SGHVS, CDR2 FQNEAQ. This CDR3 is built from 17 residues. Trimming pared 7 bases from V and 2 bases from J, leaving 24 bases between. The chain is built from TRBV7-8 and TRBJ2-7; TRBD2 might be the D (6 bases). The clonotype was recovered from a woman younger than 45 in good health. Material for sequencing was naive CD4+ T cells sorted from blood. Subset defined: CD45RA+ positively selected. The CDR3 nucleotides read TGTGCCAGCATTCGATCCGGGACTCCCAATGGGCCCTACGAGCAGTACTTC. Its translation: CASIRSGTPNGPYEQYF.